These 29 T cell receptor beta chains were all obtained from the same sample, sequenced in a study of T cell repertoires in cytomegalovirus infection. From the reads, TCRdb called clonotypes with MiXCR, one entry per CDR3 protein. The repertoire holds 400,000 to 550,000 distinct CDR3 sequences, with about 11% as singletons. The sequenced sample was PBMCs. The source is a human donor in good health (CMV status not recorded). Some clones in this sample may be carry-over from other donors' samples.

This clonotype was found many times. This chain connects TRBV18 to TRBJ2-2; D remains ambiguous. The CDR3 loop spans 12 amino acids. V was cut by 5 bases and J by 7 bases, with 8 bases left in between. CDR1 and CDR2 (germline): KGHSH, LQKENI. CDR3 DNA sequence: TGTGCCAGCTCATCTGCCCACGGGGAGCTGTTTTTT. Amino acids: CASSSAHGELFF. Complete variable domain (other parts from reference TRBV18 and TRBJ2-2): NAGVMQNPRHLVRRRGQEARLRCSPMKGHSHVYWYRQLPEEGLKFMVYLQKENIIDESGMPKERFSAEFPKEGPSILRIQQVVRGDSAAYFCASSSAHGELFFGEGSRLTVL.

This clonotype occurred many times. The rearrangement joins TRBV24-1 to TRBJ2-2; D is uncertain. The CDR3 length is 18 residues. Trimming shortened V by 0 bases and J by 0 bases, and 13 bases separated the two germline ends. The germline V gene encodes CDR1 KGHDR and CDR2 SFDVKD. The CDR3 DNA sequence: TGTGCCACCAGTGATTTGAGCTCGCCCTCCCCGAACACCGGGGAGCTGTTTTTT. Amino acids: CATSDLSSPSPNTGELFF.

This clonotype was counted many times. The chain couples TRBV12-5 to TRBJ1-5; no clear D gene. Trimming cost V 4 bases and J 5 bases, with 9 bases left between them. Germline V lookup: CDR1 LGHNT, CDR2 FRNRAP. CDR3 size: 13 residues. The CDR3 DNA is TGTGCTAGTGGTTCAGAGGACCATCAGCCCCAGCATTTT. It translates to CASGSEDHQPQHF.

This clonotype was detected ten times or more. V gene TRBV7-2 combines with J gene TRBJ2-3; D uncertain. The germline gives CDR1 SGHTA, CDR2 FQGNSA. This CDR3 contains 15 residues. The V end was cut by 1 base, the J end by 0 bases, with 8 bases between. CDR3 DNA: TGTGCCAGCAGCTTAGATATTACCAGCACAGATACGCAGTATTTT. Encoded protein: CASSLDITSTDTQYF.

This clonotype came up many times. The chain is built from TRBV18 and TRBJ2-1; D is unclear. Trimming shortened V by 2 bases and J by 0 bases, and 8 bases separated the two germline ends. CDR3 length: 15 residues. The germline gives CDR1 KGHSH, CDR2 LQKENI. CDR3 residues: CASSPGKGSYNEQFF. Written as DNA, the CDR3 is TGTGCCAGCTCACCAGGGAAGGGCTCCTACAATGAGCAGTTCTTC.

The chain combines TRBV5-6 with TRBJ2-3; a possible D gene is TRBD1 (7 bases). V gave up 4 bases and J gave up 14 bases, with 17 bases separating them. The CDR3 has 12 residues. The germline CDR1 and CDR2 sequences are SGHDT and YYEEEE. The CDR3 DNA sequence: TGTGCCAGCAGCGGAGGGGGCGGCCTCGGGTATTTT. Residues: CASSGGGGLGYF. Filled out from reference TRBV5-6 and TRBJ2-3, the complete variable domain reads DAGVTQSPTHLIKTRGQQVTLRCSPKSGHDTVSWYQQALGQGPQFIFQYYEEEERQRGNFPDRFSGHQFPNYSSELNVNALLLGDSALYLCASSGGGGLGYFGPGTRLTVL.

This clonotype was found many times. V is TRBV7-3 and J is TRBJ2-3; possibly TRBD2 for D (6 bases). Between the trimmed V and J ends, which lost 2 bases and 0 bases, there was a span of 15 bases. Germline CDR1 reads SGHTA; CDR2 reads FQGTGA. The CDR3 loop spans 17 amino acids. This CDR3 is CASSLAGTGLSTDTQYF. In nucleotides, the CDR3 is TGTGCCAGCAGCTTAGCCGGGACTGGCCTCAGCACAGATACGCAGTATTTT.

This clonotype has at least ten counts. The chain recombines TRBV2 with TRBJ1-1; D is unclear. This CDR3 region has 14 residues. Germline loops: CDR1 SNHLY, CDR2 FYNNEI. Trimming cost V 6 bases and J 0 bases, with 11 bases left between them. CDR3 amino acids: CASSIGTMNTEAFF. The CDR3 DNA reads TGTGCCAGCAGCATCGGAACCATGAACACTGAAGCTTTCTTT.

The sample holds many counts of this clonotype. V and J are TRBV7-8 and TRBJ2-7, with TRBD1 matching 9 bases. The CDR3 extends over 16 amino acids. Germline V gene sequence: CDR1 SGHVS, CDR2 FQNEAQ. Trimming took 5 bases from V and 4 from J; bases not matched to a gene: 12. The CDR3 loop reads CASSLAGTGNVYEQYF. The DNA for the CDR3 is TGTGCCAGCAGCCTCGCCGGGACAGGGAACGTTTACGAGCAGTACTTC.

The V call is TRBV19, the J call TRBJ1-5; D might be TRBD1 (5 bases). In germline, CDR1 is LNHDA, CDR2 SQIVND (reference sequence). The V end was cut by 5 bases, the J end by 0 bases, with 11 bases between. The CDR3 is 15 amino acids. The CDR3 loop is CASSFRVGSNQPQHF. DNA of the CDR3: TGTGCCAGTAGTTTCAGGGTTGGTAGCAATCAGCCCCAGCATTTT. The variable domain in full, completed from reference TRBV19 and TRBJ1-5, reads DGGITQSPKYLFRKEGQNVTLSCEQNLNHDAMYWYRQDPGQGLRLIYYSQIVNDFQKGDIAEGYSVSREKKESFPLTVTSAQKNPTAFYLCASSFRVGSNQPQHFGDGTRLSIL.

The CDR3 bases are TGCGCCAGCAGCTTGTTCCGGGAAGATACGCAGTATTTT. This codes for CASSLFREDTQYF. V is TRBV5-1 and J is TRBJ2-3; D is possibly TRBD2 (5 bases). The CDR3 is 13 residues long. The ends were cut back, 1 base at V and 5 bases at J, with 8 bases in the middle. Germline lookup yields CDR1 SGHRS and CDR2 YFSETQ.

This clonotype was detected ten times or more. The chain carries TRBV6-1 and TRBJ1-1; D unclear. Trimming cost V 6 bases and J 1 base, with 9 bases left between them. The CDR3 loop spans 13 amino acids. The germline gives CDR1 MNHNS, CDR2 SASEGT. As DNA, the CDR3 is TGTGCCAGCAGGGCCGACACGAACACTGAAGCTTTCTTT. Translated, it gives CASRADTNTEAFF.

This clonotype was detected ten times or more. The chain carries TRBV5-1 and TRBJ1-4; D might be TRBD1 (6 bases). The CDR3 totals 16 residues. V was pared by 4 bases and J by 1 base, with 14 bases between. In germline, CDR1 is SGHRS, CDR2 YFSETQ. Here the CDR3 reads CASSRHGGQTNEKLFF. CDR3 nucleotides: TGCGCCAGCAGCCGACACGGGGGGCAAACTAATGAAAAACTGTTTTTT. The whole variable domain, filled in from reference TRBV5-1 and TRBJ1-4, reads KAGVTQTPRYLIKTRGQQVTLSCSPISGHRSVSWYQQTPGQGLQFLFEYFSETQRNKGNFPGRFSGRQFSNSRSEMNVSTLELGDSALYLCASSRHGGQTNEKLFFGSGTQLSVL.

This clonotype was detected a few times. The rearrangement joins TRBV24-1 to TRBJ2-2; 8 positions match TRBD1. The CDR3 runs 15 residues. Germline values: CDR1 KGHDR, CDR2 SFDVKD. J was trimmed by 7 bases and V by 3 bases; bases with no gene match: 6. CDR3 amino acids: CATSDMGQEVGELFF. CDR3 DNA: TGTGCCACCAGTGATATGGGACAGGAGGTCGGGGAGCTGTTTTTT.

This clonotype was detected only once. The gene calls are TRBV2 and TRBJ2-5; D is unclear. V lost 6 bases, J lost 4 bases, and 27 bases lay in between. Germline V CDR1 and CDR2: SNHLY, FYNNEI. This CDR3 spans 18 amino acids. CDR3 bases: TGTGCCAGCAGCTTCCTTCTACGGGTGACGGATCGACGAGAGACCCAGTACTTC. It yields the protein CASSFLLRVTDRRETQYF.

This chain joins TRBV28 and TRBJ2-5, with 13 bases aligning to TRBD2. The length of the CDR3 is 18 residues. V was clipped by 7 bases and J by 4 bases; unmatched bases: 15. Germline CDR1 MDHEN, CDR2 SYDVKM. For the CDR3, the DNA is TGTGCCAGCACCCCCCCAAGGACTAGCGGGAGAATCGGAGAGACCCAGTACTTC. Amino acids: CASTPPRTSGRIGETQYF.

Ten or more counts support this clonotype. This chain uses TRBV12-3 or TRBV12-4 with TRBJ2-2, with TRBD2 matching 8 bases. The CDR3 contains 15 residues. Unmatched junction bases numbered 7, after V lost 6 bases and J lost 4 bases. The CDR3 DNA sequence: TGTGCCAGCAGGTCGGGAGGGGGAAGCACCGGGGAGCTGTTTTTT. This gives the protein CASRSGGGSTGELFF.

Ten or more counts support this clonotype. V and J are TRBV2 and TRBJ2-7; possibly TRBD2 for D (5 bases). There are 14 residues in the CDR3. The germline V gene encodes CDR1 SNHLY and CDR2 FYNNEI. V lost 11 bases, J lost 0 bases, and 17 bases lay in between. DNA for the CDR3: TGTGCCTCACGGGGAGCAATTAGCTCCTACGAGCAGTACTTC. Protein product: CASRGAISSYEQYF.

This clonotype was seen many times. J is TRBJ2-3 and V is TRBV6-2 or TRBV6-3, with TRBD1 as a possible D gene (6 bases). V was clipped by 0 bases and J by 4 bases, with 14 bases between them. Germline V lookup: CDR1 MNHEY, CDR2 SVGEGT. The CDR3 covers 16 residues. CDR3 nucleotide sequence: TGTGCCAGCAGTTACTCTTCACAGGGTCTTGCAGATACGCAGTATTTT. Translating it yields CASSYSSQGLADTQYF.

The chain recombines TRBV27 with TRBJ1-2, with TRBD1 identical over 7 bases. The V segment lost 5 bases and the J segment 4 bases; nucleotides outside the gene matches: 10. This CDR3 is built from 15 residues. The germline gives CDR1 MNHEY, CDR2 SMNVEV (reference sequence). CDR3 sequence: CASSPMTTGTYGYTF. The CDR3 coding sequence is TGTGCCAGCAGTCCCATGACGACAGGGACCTATGGCTACACCTTC.

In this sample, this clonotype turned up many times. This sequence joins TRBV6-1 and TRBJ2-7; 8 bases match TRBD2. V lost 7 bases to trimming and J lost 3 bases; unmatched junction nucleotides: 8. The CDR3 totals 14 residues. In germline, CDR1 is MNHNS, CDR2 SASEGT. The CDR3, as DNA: TGTGCCAGCAAAACAGGGCGGGGGGTCTACGAGCAGTACTTC. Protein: CASKTGRGVYEQYF.

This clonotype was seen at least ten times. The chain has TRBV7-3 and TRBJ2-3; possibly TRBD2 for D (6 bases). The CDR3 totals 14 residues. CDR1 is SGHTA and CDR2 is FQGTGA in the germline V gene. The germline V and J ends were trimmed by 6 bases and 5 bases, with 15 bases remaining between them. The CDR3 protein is CASSLTSGGDTQYF. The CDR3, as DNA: TGTGCCAGCAGTCTGACCTCCGGGGGAGATACGCAGTATTTT.

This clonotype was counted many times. The CDR3: CASSRYLGYTF. CDR3 nucleotide sequence: TGTGCCAGCAGTAGGTACCTCGGCTACACCTTC. This rearrangement joins TRBV28 to TRBJ1-2; no firm D call. Germline V gene sequence: CDR1 MDHEN, CDR2 SYDVKM. The ends were cut back, 5 bases at V and 8 bases at J, with 9 bases in the middle. The CDR3 has 11 residues.

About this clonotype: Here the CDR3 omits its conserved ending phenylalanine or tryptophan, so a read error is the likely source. As DNA, the CDR3 is TGTGCCAGCAGCGGGGGACAGACCACCTCTGGAAACACCATATATTCT. This translates into CASSGGQTTSGNTIYS. The V call is TRBV11-1, the J call TRBJ1-3; 7 bases agree with TRBD1. The CDR3 is 16 amino acids. Germline CDR1 SGHAT, CDR2 FQDESV (reference sequence). After removal of 5 bases from V and 0 bases from J, the junction contained 7 bases not matched to a gene.

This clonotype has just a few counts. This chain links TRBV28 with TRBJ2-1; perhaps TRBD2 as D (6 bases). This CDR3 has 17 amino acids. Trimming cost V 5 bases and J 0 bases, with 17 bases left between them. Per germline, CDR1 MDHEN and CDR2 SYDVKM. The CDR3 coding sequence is TGTGCCAGCAGTACCACGGGGGTTCCTTACTCCTACAATGAGCAGTTCTTC. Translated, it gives CASSTTGVPYSYNEQFF. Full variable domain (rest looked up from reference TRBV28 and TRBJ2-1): DVKVTQSSRYLVKRTGEKVFLECVQDMDHENMFWYRQDPGLGLRLIYFSYDVKMKEKGDIPEGYSVSREKKERFSLILESASTNQTSMYLCASSTTGVPYSYNEQFFGPGTRLTVL.

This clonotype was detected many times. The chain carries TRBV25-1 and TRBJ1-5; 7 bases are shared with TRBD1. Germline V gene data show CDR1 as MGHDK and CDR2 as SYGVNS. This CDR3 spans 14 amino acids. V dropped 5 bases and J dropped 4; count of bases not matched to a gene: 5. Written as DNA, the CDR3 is TGTGCCAGCAGTCCGACAGGGCGGAATCAGCCCCAGCATTTT. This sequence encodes CASSPTGRNQPQHF.

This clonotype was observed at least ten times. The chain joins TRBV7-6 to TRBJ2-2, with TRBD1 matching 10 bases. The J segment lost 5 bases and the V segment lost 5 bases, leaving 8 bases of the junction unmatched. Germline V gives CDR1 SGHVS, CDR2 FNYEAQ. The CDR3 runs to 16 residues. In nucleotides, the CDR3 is TGTGCCAGCAGCGCCAGACAGGGGGCAAGGACCGGGGAGCTGTTTTTT. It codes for CASSARQGARTGELFF.

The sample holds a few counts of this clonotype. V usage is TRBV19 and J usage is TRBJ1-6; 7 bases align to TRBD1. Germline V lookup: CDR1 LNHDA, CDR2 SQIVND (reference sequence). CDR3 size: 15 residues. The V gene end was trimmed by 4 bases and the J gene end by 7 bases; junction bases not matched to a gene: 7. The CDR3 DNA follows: TGTGCCAGTAGTACGTCCGGGACAGCAAATTCACCCCTCCACTTT. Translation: CASSTSGTANSPLHF.

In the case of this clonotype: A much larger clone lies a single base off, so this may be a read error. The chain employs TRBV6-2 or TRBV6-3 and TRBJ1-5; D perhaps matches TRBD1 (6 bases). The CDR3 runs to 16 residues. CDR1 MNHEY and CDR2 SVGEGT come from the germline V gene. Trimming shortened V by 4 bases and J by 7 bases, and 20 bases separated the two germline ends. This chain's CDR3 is CASSFSTGAPRQPQHF. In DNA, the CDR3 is TGTGCCAGCAGTTTCTCGACGGGGGCGCCGCGGCAGCCCCAGCATTTT.